This T cell receptor (beta chain) was retrieved from a study of cytotoxic CD8 clonotypes in ibrutinib-treated CLL. As for this clone: Its specificity is not known.

Clones were sequenced by immunoSEQ multiplex PCR, and TCRdb holds only the in-frame ones, with some missing. The sample contains about 69,000 clones, 75% to 85% of which appear only once. This CDR3 region has 13 residues. Germline assignment: CDR1 SGHAT and CDR2 FQNNGV. V lost 3 bases and J 6 bases, leaving 12 bases between the germline ends. General study results and limits: Public clonotypes were seen rarely and were contracted or stable on treatment. At ibrutinib response, clonality increased, and at progression it declined back toward baseline. Exceeding age-matched healthy donors, baseline clonality also tracked the counts of circulating CD8+ T cells.

About 2 micrograms of genomic DNA, which was extracted from cryopreserved PBMCs, served as the material used for the TCR beta libraries. V usage is TRBV11-2 and J usage is TRBJ2-7, with D possibly called TRBD1 or TRBD2 (5 bases each). Sequenced here: PBMCs, sampled at disease progression, from a patient treated with ibrutinib. This TCR came from a human donor with chronic lymphocytic leukemia. The CDR3 protein is CASSFGTELEQYF. The CDR3 DNA sequence: TGTGCCAGCAGCTTTGGGACCGAGCTCGAGCAGTACTTC.